This T cell receptor beta chain appears in the sequencing data of a study of T-cell memory formation after mild COVID-19. The CDR3 runs 15 residues. The germline V gene encodes CDR1 SGHNT and CDR2 YYREEE (reference sequence). The J segment lost 7 bases and the V segment lost 9 bases, leaving 16 bases of the junction unmatched. TCRdb used MiXCR to reprocess the 5' RACE reads, holding one entry per CDR3 protein. The sample has some 320,000 distinct CDR3 sequences; approximately 16% are singletons. The TCR originated in a young man who had mild COVID-19 (a few samples of this study predate the infection). Cell type and time point are not known. The source material was PBMCs or a T cell subset sorted from them (not recorded which). V is TRBV5-4 and J is TRBJ2-7; TRBD1 matches 10 bases. The CDR3 spells CAIQGVGTGDREQYF. The DNA for the CDR3 is TGTGCCATCCAGGGTGTGGGGACAGGGGATCGAGAGCAGTACTTC. Drawing the rest from reference TRBV5-4 and TRBJ2-7, the complete variable domain is ETGVTQSPTHLIKTRGQQVTLRCSSQSGHNTVSWYQQALGQGPQFIFQYYREEENGRGNFPPRFSGLQFPNYSSELNVNALELDDSALYLCAIQGVGTGDREQYFGPGTRLTVT.